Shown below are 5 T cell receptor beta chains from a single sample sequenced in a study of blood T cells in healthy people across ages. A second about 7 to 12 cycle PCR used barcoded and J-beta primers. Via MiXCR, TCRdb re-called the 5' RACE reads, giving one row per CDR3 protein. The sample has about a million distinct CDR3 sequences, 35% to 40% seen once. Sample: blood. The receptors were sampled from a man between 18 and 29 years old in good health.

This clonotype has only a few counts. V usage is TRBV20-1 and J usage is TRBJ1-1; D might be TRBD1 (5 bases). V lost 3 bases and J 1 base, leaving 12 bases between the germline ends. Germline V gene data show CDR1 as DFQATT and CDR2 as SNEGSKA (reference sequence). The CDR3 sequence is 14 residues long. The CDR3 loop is CSARLGRTNTEAFF. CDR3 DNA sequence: TGCAGTGCTAGGCTGGGACGGACGAACACTGAAGCTTTCTTT.

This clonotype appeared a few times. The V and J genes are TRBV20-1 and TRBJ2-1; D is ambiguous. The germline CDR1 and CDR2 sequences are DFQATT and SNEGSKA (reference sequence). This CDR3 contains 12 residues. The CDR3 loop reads CSPERLSGEQFF. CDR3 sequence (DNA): TGCAGCCCCGAAAGGTTATCCGGTGAGCAGTTCTTC.

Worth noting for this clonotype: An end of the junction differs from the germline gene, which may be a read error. The CDR3 loop is CAGSQDQGVKTQYF. For the CDR3, the DNA is TGTGCCGGCAGCCAGGACCAGGGGGTCAAGACCCAGTACTTC. This chain links TRBV9 with TRBJ2-4; 7 positions match TRBD1. TRBJ2-5 matches the DNA end more closely, so the J call is doubtful. CDR3 length: 14 residues. Germline lookup yields CDR1 SGDLS and CDR2 YYNGEE.

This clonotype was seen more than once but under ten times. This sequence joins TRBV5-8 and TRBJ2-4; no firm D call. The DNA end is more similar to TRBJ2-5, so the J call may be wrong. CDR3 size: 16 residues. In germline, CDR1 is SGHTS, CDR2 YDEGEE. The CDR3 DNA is TGTGCCAGCAGCTGGAGACTTCCCGCGCAGAAAGAGACCCAGTACTTC. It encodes CASSWRLPAQKETQYF.

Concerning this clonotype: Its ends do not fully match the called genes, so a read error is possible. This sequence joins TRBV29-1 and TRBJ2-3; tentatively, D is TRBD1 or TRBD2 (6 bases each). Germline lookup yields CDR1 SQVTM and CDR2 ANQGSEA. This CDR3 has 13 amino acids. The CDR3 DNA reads TGCAGTGTTAGGGGGAGGAGCACAGATATGCAGTATTTT. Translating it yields CSVRGRSTDMQYF.